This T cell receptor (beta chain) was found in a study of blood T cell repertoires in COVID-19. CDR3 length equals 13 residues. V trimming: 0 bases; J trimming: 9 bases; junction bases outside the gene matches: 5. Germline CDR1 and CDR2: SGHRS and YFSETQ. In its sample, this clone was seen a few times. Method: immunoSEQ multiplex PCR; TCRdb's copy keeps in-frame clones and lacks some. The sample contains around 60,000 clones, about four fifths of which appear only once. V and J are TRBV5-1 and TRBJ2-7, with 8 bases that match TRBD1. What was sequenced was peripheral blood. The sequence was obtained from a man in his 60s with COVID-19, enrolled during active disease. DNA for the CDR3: TGCGCCAGCAGCTTGGACGACAGGGGCGGGCAGTACTTC. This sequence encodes CASSLDDRGGQYF. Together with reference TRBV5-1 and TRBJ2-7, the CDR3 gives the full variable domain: KAGVTQTPRYLIKTRGQQVTLSCSPISGHRSVSWYQQTPGQGLQFLFEYFSETQRNKGNFPGRFSGRQFSNSRSEMNVSTLELGDSALYLCASSLDDRGGQYFGPGTRLTVT.